This TCR beta chain was captured in a study of blood T cell repertoires in COVID-19. Produced via immunoSEQ multiplex PCR; TCRdb's table is partial and in-frame only. The sample shows approximately 240,000 clones, around 85% of them seen only once. There are 18 residues in the CDR3. Germline CDR1 LGHNT, CDR2 FRNRAP. Trimming at V came to 4 bases and at J to 6 bases, leaving 12 bases not matched to a gene. The chain recombines TRBV12-5 with TRBJ2-7; 16 positions match TRBD2. The clonotype originates from a woman aged 55-70 years with active or convalescent COVID-19. The specimen was peripheral blood. CDR3 nucleotides: TGTGCTAGTGGTTCATCCACAGGGACTAGCGGGAGGGGGGGCGAGCAGTACTTC. This encodes CASGSSTGTSGRGGEQYF. The variable domain in full, completed from reference TRBV12-5 and TRBJ2-7, reads DARVTQTPRHKVTEMGQEVTMRCQPILGHNTVFWYRQTMMQGLELLAYFRNRAPLDDSGMPKDRFSAEMPDATLATLKIQPSEPRDSAVYFCASGSSTGTSGRGGEQYFGPGTRLTVT.